This TCR beta chain emerged from a study of blood T cell repertoires in COVID-19. Produced via immunoSEQ multiplex PCR; TCRdb's table is partial and in-frame only. Among approximately 240,000 clones listed, approximately 86% were seen once. Trimming shortened V by 2 bases and J by 3 bases, and 14 bases separated the two germline ends. Germline values: CDR1 KGHSH, CDR2 LQKENI. The CDR3 spans 16 residues. This TCR was recovered from a woman older than 75 with active or convalescent COVID-19. Source material: peripheral blood. V usage is TRBV18 and J usage is TRBJ1-3; D unclear. In DNA, the CDR3 is TGTGCCAGCTCACCATCTCAGCCGACGGGTGGAAACACCATATATTTT. Translated, it gives CASSPSQPTGGNTIYF.